This is a list of T cell receptor beta chains from one sample in a study of control samples from healthy donors and cancer patients. Sequencing used immunoSEQ multiplex PCR; TCRdb keeps in-frame clones, though not all of them. The table includes roughly 190,000 clones, roughly nine tenths detected once. Sequenced material: blood. The receptors derive from a woman in her twenties or thirties in good health. CDR3s include the opening cysteine and the closing phenylalanine or tryptophan. D genes are given only for firm matches. Not every row has a clone size; where given, it reads once, few, many or a size class.

DNA: TGTGCCAGCAGCCGGGGGGGCGACACCGGGGAGCTGTTTTTT
CDR3: CASSRGGDTGELFF
D: TRBD2
length: 14
V: TRBV6-4
J: TRBJ2-2
size: .

DNA: TGTGCCACCCCGGACAGAGCTAACTATGGCTACACCTTC
CDR3: CATPDRANYGYTF
D: .
length: 13
V: TRBV28
J: TRBJ1-2
size: .

DNA: TGTGCCAGCAGTTCGGACAGGGGAGCTGGAAACACCATATATTTT
CDR3: CASSSDRGAGNTIYF
D: TRBD1
length: 15
V: TRBV2
J: TRBJ1-3
size: .

DNA: TGTGCCAGCAGCTTAGACAGGGTCTATGGCTACACCTTC
CDR3: CASSLDRVYGYTF
D: .
length: 13
V: TRBV7-9
J: TRBJ1-2
size: few

DNA: TGTGCCAGCGGCCGACTAGCGGGCCGGTATTTT
CDR3: CASGRLAGRYF
D: TRBD2
length: 11
V: TRBV7-9
J: TRBJ2-3
size: .

DNA: TGTGCCAGTAGTATAGCGAGGACTAGCGTATACAATGAGCAGTTCTTC
CDR3: CASSIARTSVYNEQFF
D: TRBD2
length: 16
V: TRBV19
J: TRBJ2-1
size: .

DNA: TGTGCCAGCAGCTGGGGGGGGCGCGAGCAGTACTTC
CDR3: CASSWGGREQYF
D: .
length: 12
V: TRBV7-8
J: TRBJ2-7
size: .

DNA: TGTGCCAGCGGGGGACAGGGCGCTAACTATGGCTACACCTTC
CDR3: CASGGQGANYGYTF
D: TRBD1
length: 14
V: TRBV7-9
J: TRBJ1-2
size: few

DNA: TGTGCCAGCAGCCACGCGAAGACTAGCGGGGGCGCAGATACGCAGTATTTT
CDR3: CASSHAKTSGGADTQYF
D: TRBD2
length: 17
V: TRBV14
J: TRBJ2-3
size: once

DNA: TGTGCCAGCAGTTACGACACCACAGATACGCAGTATTTT
CDR3: CASSYDTTDTQYF
D: .
length: 13
V: TRBV6-2/TRBV6-3
J: TRBJ2-3
size: .

DNA: TGTGCCAGTAGGAGGACTAGCGAAGAGACCCAGTACTTC
CDR3: CASRRTSEETQYF
D: TRBD2
length: 13
V: TRBV19
J: TRBJ2-5
size: .

DNA: TGTGCCAGCAGCCTCGGGACTAGCGTAGGCGGGGAGCTGTTTTTT
CDR3: CASSLGTSVGGELFF
D: TRBD2
length: 15
V: TRBV7-3
J: TRBJ2-2
size: .

DNA: TGCGCCAGCAGTGGGCTAGCGGGGGGGCGGGGCACAGATACGCAGTATTTT
CDR3: CASSGLAGGRGTDTQYF
D: TRBD2
length: 17
V: TRBV10-1
J: TRBJ2-3
size: once

DNA: TGTGCCAGCAGTTCCGGGACTCTTACCTACGAGCAGTACTTC
CDR3: CASSSGTLTYEQYF
D: .
length: 14
V: TRBV6-5
J: TRBJ2-7
size: .

DNA: TGTGCCAGCAGTTTAGGTGGGGGAGAGGGAAACATTCAGTACTTC
CDR3: CASSLGGGEGNIQYF
D: .
length: 15
V: TRBV28
J: TRBJ2-4
size: .

DNA: TGTGCCAGCAGGCTCGGGACTAGTCGCCTCGGGGAGCTGTTTTTT
CDR3: CASRLGTSRLGELFF
D: TRBD2
length: 15
V: TRBV28
J: TRBJ2-2
size: few